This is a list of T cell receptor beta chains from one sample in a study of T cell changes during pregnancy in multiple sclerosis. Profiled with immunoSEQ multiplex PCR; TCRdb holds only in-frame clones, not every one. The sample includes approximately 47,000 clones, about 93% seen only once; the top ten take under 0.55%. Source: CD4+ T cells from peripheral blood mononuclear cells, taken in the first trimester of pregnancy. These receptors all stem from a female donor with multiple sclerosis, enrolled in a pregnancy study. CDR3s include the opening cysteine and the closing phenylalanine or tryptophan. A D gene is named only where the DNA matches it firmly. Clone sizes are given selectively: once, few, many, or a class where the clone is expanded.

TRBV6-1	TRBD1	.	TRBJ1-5	TGTGCCGTCAAGACAGGGGGCAATCAGCCCCAGCATTTT	CAVKTGGNQPQHF
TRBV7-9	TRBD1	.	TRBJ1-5	TGTGCCAGCAGCTTTGGACAGGGGTCTCGCAATCAGCCCCAGCATTTT	CASSFGQGSRNQPQHF
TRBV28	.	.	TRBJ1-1	TGTGCCAGCATCCCTGGGACACAGAACACTGAAGCTTTCTTT	CASIPGTQNTEAFF
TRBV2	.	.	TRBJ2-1	TGTGCCAGCCAGCGCCACGGGCAGGGGGGGTTCTTC	CASQRHGQGGFF
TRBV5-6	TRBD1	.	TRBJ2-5	TGTGCCAGCAGTCTCGGACAGGGGGGAGAGACCCAGTACTTC	CASSLGQGGETQYF
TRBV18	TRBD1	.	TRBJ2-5	TGTGCCAGCTCACCACCGGGACAGGGGGCGAACCAAGAGACCCAGTACTTC	CASSPPGQGANQETQYF
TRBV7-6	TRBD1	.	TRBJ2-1	TGTGCCAGCAGTTCAGGGGGCAACGCCTACAATGAGCAGTTCTTC	CASSSGGNAYNEQFF
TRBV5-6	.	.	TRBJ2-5	TGTGCCAGCAGCTCACCTCTAGCGACCGGTGAGACCCAGTACTTC	CASSSPLATGETQYF
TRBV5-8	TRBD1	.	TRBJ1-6	TGTGCCAGCAGCTTGGTTCAGGGGGCGAGCTCCTATAATTCACCCCTCCACTTT	CASSLVQGASSYNSPLHF
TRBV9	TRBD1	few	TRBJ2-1	TGTGCCAGCAACCGACAGGGGTGGAATGAGCAGTTCTTC	CASNRQGWNEQFF
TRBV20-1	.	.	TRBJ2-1	TGCAGTGCTAGCGGGGGCAATGAGCAGTTCTTC	CSASGGNEQFF
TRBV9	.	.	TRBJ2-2	TGTGCCAGCAGCGTAGAACTCCGTGGCACCGGGGAGCTGTTTTTT	CASSVELRGTGELFF
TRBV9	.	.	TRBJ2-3	TGTGCCAGCAGCGACTACAGGGCGGGTGCAGATACGCAGTATTTT	CASSDYRAGADTQYF
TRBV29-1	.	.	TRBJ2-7	TGCAGCGTTGAATTACTGTCCTACGAGCAGTACTTC	CSVELLSYEQYF
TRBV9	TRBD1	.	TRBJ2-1	TGTGCCAGCAGCGTAGGAGGGGGCGGATCCTACAATGAGCAGTTCTTC	CASSVGGGGSYNEQFF
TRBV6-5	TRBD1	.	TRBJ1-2	TGTGCCAGCAGCCCCGGGGACAGAAACTATGGCTACACCTTC	CASSPGDRNYGYTF
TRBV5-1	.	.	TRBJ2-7	TGCGCCAGCGCCCCAGGGGACACCTCCTACGAGCAGTACTTC	CASAPGDTSYEQYF